These 8 T cell receptor beta chains were all obtained from the same sample, sequenced in a study of blood T cells in healthy people across ages. It was with a sample-barcoded 5' primer and a J-beta primer mix that a second PCR of roughly 6 to 12 cycles was run. TCRdb re-derived calls from the 5' RACE reads in MiXCR, one entry per CDR3 protein. Of roughly 800,000 distinct CDR3 sequences in the sample, 50% to 65% were seen once. The sample taken for sequencing was blood. The receptors come from a man older than 75 in good health.

This clonotype occurred a few times. CDR3 nucleotide sequence: TGTGCCAGCAGTGCCCGGACAGGGCGGCAGACTAGCACAGATACGCAGTATTTT. Translated, it gives CASSARTGRQTSTDTQYF. The chain recombines TRBV25-1 with TRBJ2-3; TRBD1 matches 8 bases. V was pared by 4 bases and J by 0 bases, with 12 bases of the junction left unmatched. Germline V lookup: CDR1 MGHDK, CDR2 SYGVNS. This CDR3 comprises 18 residues.

This clonotype came up a few times. This chain joins TRBV27 and TRBJ2-7; 7 bases are shared with TRBD2. Trimming took 8 bases from V and 2 from J; bases not matched to a gene: 12. CDR1 is MNHEY and CDR2 is SMNVEV in the germline V gene (reference sequence). The CDR3 covers 15 residues. The DNA of the CDR3 is TGTGCCAGCTCTGGCAGACGAGCGGGACCCTACGAGCAGTACTTC. Translating it yields CASSGRRAGPYEQYF.

About this clonotype itself: The junction and the germline gene differ at one end; a read error may be behind it. The rearrangement uses TRBV7-3 and TRBJ2-1, with D perhaps TRBD1 or TRBD2 (6 bases each). The CDR3 runs to 16 residues. CDR1 SGHTA and CDR2 FQGTGA come from the germline V gene. The CDR3 sequence is CASSVVGGLPYKEQFF. DNA for the CDR3: TGTGCCAGCAGTGTGGTCGGGGGCCTGCCCTACAAGGAGCAGTTCTTC.

The table lists this clonotype with a few counts. CDR3 DNA: TGTGCCAGCAGCCGCTTTTCGGACAGGGGGCTTTCTGGGGCCAACGTCCTGACTTTC. Translated, it gives CASSRFSDRGLSGANVLTF. The genes are TRBV14 and TRBJ2-6; 11 bases line up with TRBD1. Germline lookup yields CDR1 SGHDN and CDR2 FVKESK. The CDR3 is made up of 19 amino acids. Unmatched junction bases numbered 9, after V lost 4 bases and J lost 1 base.

V is TRBV29-1 and J is TRBJ1-2; TRBD1 matches 8 bases. Germline-derived CDR1 and CDR2 are SQVTM and ANQGSEA. With 1 base clipped from V and 0 bases from J, the junction kept 4 bases outside the gene matches. The CDR3 has 15 residues. CDR3 region: CSVEGGQGANYGYTF. The CDR3, as DNA: TGCAGCGTTGAAGGAGGACAGGGCGCTAACTATGGCTACACCTTC.

This clonotype was seen more than once but under ten times. V usage is TRBV29-1 and J usage is TRBJ1-2, with 7 bases fitting TRBD1. The CDR3 runs to 13 residues. V lost 6 bases to trimming and J lost 2 bases; unmatched junction nucleotides: 6. Looked up from germline, CDR1 is SQVTM and CDR2 is ANQGSEA. CDR3: CSVEQGTNYGYTF. Here the CDR3 DNA reads TGCAGCGTAGAACAGGGGACCAACTATGGCTACACCTTC.

The rearrangement links TRBV5-1 to TRBJ1-5, with a tentative D call TRBD1 (5 bases). Trimming left V 2 bases short and J 7 bases short, with 16 bases between. Germline CDR1 SGHRS, CDR2 YFSETQ. The CDR3 runs to 15 residues. The CDR3 is CASSFEGRVGQPQHF. CDR3 nucleotide sequence: TGCGCCAGCAGCTTTGAGGGCAGGGTGGGCCAGCCCCAGCATTTT.

V and J are TRBV4-1 and TRBJ2-7; TRBD1 matches 7 bases. Germline V gives CDR1 MGHRA, CDR2 YSYEKL. J lost 2 bases, V lost 1 base, and 2 bases had no gene match. There are 14 residues in the CDR3. The CDR3 DNA sequence: TGCGCCAGCAGCCAAGTCACAGGGGCCTACGAGCAGTACTTC. This codes for CASSQVTGAYEQYF.